These 27 T cell receptor beta chains were all obtained from the same sample, sequenced in a study of cytomegalovirus exposure and HLA in healthy donors. The PCR had 60 Vbeta and 13 Jbeta primers. Libraries were prepared by immunoSEQ multiplex PCR; TCRdb keeps only in-frame clonotypes and omits some of them. The sample includes approximately 150,000 clones, almost 80% of them seen just once. The sequencing sample was made of PBMCs. Every receptor here comes from a woman in her fifties or sixties in good health and CMV-seronegative.

This clone was recorded a few times. The rearrangement uses TRBV19 and TRBJ1-2; TRBD1 might be the D (6 bases). Trimming cost V 4 bases and J 5 bases, with 20 bases left between them. Germline assignment: CDR1 LNHDA and CDR2 SQIVND (reference sequence). The CDR3 extends over 16 amino acids. The CDR3 region is CASSTTSSTGKYGYTF. The DNA of the CDR3 is TGTGCCAGTAGTACGACTTCCAGTACAGGGAAGTATGGCTACACCTTC.

The chain carries TRBV5-1 and TRBJ1-4, with D maybe TRBD1 (6 bases). V gave up 0 bases and J gave up 5 bases, with 8 bases separating them. The CDR3 covers 14 residues. Germline V lookup: CDR1 SGHRS, CDR2 YFSETQ. CDR3 in DNA: TGCGCCAGCAGCTTGGACAGGGAGAATGAAAAACTGTTTTTT. This translates into CASSLDRENEKLFF.

V usage is TRBV10-3 and J usage is TRBJ1-2; 7 positions match TRBD1. Germline values: CDR1 ENHRY, CDR2 SYGVKD. The CDR3 totals 15 residues. After removal of 6 bases from V and 4 bases from J, the junction contained 11 bases not matched to a gene. This CDR3 is CAIRAEGAGIYGYTF. The CDR3, as DNA: TGTGCCATCAGGGCGGAGGGGGCTGGGATCTATGGCTACACCTTC.

The chain recombines TRBV4-3 with TRBJ1-2, with D hard to call. CDR1 LGHNA and CDR2 YSLEER come from the germline V gene. The CDR3 runs 15 residues. The germline V and J ends were trimmed by 1 base and 2 bases, with 11 bases remaining between them. CDR3 DNA: TGCGCCAGCAGCCAAGCGGTGAGGGAGAACTATGGCTACACCTTC. Protein product: CASSQAVRENYGYTF.

The genes are TRBV4-1 and TRBJ2-2; D is uncertain. The CDR3 is made up of 13 amino acids. Trimming stripped 1 base from V and 3 bases from J, with 3 bases between. CDR1 is MGHRA, CDR2 YSYEKL, per germline. The CDR3 region has the DNA TGCGCCAGCAGCCAAGTAGACACCGGGGAGCTGTTTTTT. As protein: CASSQVDTGELFF.

The chain couples TRBV19 to TRBJ2-6; 7 nucleotides align to TRBD1. The J segment lost 0 bases and the V segment lost 5 bases, leaving 10 bases of the junction unmatched. The V gene's germline CDR1 is LNHDA and CDR2 SQIVND (reference sequence). This CDR3 is built from 18 residues. CDR3 residues: CASSPWDRPISGANVLTF. The CDR3 DNA follows: TGTGCCAGTAGTCCCTGGGACAGACCCATCTCTGGGGCCAACGTCCTGACTTTC.

The rearrangement links TRBV4-3 to TRBJ2-3, with 7 bases matching TRBD1. Trimming removed 3 bases from V and 4 bases from J; junction bases left unmatched: 10. The CDR3 loop spans 16 amino acids. CDR1 LGHNA and CDR2 YSLEER come from the germline V gene. This CDR3 reads CASSHSQGMGADTQYF. Written as DNA, the CDR3 is TGCGCCAGCAGCCACTCACAGGGGATGGGGGCAGATACGCAGTATTTT.

The sample holds a few counts of this clone. The V call is TRBV11-3, the J call TRBJ2-7; TRBD1 matches at 8 bases. The CDR3 spans 19 residues. The germline gives CDR1 SGHNT, CDR2 YENEEA. The V segment lost 1 base and the J segment 3 bases; nucleotides outside the gene matches: 17. The CDR3 DNA is TGTGCCAGCAGCTTAGGGGACAGGTATGCCCTAGAGTCCGGCTACGAGCAGTACTTC. It specifies CASSLGDRYALESGYEQYF.

The rearrangement links TRBV19 to TRBJ2-1; possible D gene TRBD2, 5 bases. The CDR3 contains 15 residues. The germline V gene encodes CDR1 LNHDA and CDR2 SQIVND (reference sequence). Between the trimmed V and J ends, which lost 5 bases and 6 bases, there was a span of 17 bases. The CDR3 loop is CASSEDSNFSNEQFF. In DNA form, the CDR3 reads TGTGCCAGTAGTGAGGACTCTAACTTCAGCAATGAGCAGTTCTTC.

A remark on this clone: A junction boundary mismatches the germline segment, possibly from a read error. The same CDR3 can be traced to other DNA sequences in this sample. The CDR3 loop is CASSQAAGQGDYGYTF. The CDR3 region has the DNA TGTGCCAGTAGCCAGGCAGCGGGGCAGGGAGACTATGGCTACACCTTC. This sequence joins TRBV4-2 and TRBJ1-2; a possible D gene is TRBD1 (5 bases). The CDR3 spans 16 residues. Per germline, CDR1 LGHNA and CDR2 YNFKEQ.

CDR3 sequence: CSALTVYEQYF. DNA for the CDR3: TGCAGTGCTCTGACAGTCTACGAGCAGTACTTC. The chain uses TRBV20-1 and TRBJ2-7, with a possible D match to TRBD1 (5 bases). The V gene's germline CDR1 is DFQATT and CDR2 SNEGSKA (reference sequence). Between the trimmed V and J ends, which lost 5 bases and 3 bases, there was a span of 8 bases. The CDR3 loop spans 11 amino acids.

The chain carries TRBV25-1 and TRBJ2-5, with 10 positions matching TRBD2. The germline V gene encodes CDR1 MGHDK and CDR2 SYGVNS. V lost 0 bases to trimming and J lost 10 bases; unmatched junction nucleotides: 5. The length of the CDR3 is 14 residues. The CDR3 region is CASSEYLAGVDQYF. The CDR3 DNA reads TGTGCCAGCAGTGAATACCTAGCGGGAGTTGACCAGTACTTC.

The rearrangement uses TRBV6-1 and TRBJ2-7, with TRBD2 matching over 8 bases. The CDR3 is 15 residues long. Losses at the gene ends were 2 bases for V and 3 bases for J; bases not matched to a gene: 6. Germline values: CDR1 MNHNS, CDR2 SASEGT. The CDR3 bases are TGTGCCAGCAGTGAATATTGGGCGGGAGGCTACGAGCAGTACTTC. This sequence encodes CASSEYWAGGYEQYF.

A note on this clone: An end of the junction differs from the germline gene, which may be a read error. The chain employs TRBV7-3 and TRBJ1-1; no reliable D call. CDR3 length equals 15 residues. Germline-derived CDR1 and CDR2 are SGHTA and FQGTGA. The CDR3 reads CASSLTGGPNTEAFF. The DNA for the CDR3 is TGTGCCAGCAGCCTAACCGGAGGCCCGAACACTGAAGCTTTCTTT. Full variable domain (remainder filled in from reference TRBV7-3 and TRBJ1-1): GAGVSQTPSNKVTEKGKYVELRCDPISGHTALYWYRQSLGQGPEFLIYFQGTGAADDSGLPNDRFFAVRPEGSVSTLKIQRTERGDSAVYLCASSLTGGPNTEAFFGQGTRLTVV.

This clone turned up a few times. This rearrangement joins TRBV21-1 to TRBJ2-7; the table's TRBD1 call for D was not verified on the DNA. TRBV21-1 corresponds to a pseudogene. This CDR3 comprises 14 residues. The CDR3 spells CASSKDRGLYEQYF. DNA for the CDR3: TGTGCCAGCAGTAAGGACAGGGGGCTCTACGAGCAGTACTTC.

The genes are TRBV10-3 and TRBJ2-7, with TRBD2 as a possible D gene (6 bases). Per the germline V gene, CDR1 is ENHRY and CDR2 is SYGVKD. V lost 10 bases and J 2 bases, leaving 12 bases between the germline ends. There are 12 residues in the CDR3. The CDR3 sequence is CATAGSTYEQYF. The CDR3 DNA is TGTGCCACAGCGGGTTCTACCTACGAGCAGTACTTC.

V and J are TRBV11-2 and TRBJ2-7; D not certain. The CDR3 runs to 14 residues. Germline V lookup: CDR1 SGHAT, CDR2 FQNNGV. Trimming took 1 base from V and 9 from J, leaving 16 bases between them. CDR3 residues: CASSLGGQSTVQYF. The CDR3 bases are TGTGCCAGCAGCTTAGGCGGTCAATCGACGGTGCAGTACTTC.

This clone was detected only a few times. V usage is TRBV2 and J usage is TRBJ1-1; maybe TRBD1 (6 bases). Germline V gives CDR1 SNHLY, CDR2 FYNNEI. Trimming pared 6 bases from V and 1 base from J, leaving 12 bases between. CDR3 length: 14 residues. The CDR3 sequence: CASRESGANTEAFF. The CDR3 coding sequence is TGTGCCAGCAGGGAATCAGGGGCGAACACTGAAGCTTTCTTT.

The gene calls are TRBV5-1 and TRBJ2-5; TRBD2 is a possible D gene (6 bases). V gave up 4 bases and J gave up 4 bases, with 17 bases separating them. The CDR3 has 15 amino acids. CDR1 is SGHRS and CDR2 is YFSETQ in the germline V gene. In DNA, the CDR3 is TGCGCCAGCAGCCGGGCGGGGAGCCGGGCAGAGACCCAGTACTTC. This codes for CASSRAGSRAETQYF.

V gene TRBV5-4 combines with J gene TRBJ1-1, with D possibly being TRBD1 (6 bases). Per germline, CDR1 SGHNT and CDR2 YYREEE (reference sequence). V lost 4 bases and J lost 4, with 14 bases in between. This CDR3 has 14 residues. The CDR3: CASSPQGHGTEAFF. DNA for the CDR3: TGTGCCAGCAGCCCACAGGGACATGGCACTGAAGCTTTCTTT. Full variable domain (outside the CDR3, taken from reference TRBV5-4 and TRBJ1-1): ETGVTQSPTHLIKTRGQQVTLRCSSQSGHNTVSWYQQALGQGPQFIFQYYREEENGRGNFPPRFSGLQFPNYSSELNVNALELDDSALYLCASSPQGHGTEAFFGQGTRLTVV.

The CDR3 region has the DNA TGCAGCGTTGCAGGGGTAGGGACCTACGAGCAGTACTTC. It encodes CSVAGVGTYEQYF. The chain uses TRBV29-1 and TRBJ2-7; the D gene is possibly TRBD1 (6 bases). Germline V gene sequence: CDR1 SQVTM, CDR2 ANQGSEA. V was cut by 4 bases and J by 2 bases, with 12 bases left in between. The CDR3 contains 13 residues.

This clone was counted a single time. This chain connects TRBV10-3 to TRBJ2-7, with D tentatively TRBD1 (6 bases). The CDR3 covers 17 residues. Trimming took 4 bases from V and 1 from J, leaving 20 bases between them. The V gene's germline CDR1 is ENHRY and CDR2 SYGVKD. The CDR3 coding sequence is TGTGCCATCAGTGGGGGGCGTGGGAACTCGGGATCCTACGAGCAGTACTTC. Translating it yields CAISGGRGNSGSYEQYF.

This sequence joins TRBV19 and TRBJ2-5; 9 nucleotides agree with TRBD1. CDR1 is LNHDA, CDR2 SQIVND, per germline (reference sequence). The CDR3 runs 13 residues. The V segment lost 6 bases and the J segment 2 bases; nucleotides outside the gene matches: 1. The CDR3 here is CASRDRGQETQYF. The CDR3 coding sequence is TGTGCCAGTAGGGACAGGGGACAAGAGACCCAGTACTTC.

The CDR3 here is CASTGQPGWDTGELFF. Written as DNA, the CDR3 is TGTGCCAGTACCGGACAGCCTGGTTGGGACACCGGGGAGCTGTTTTTT. J is TRBJ2-2 and V is TRBV19; D is perhaps TRBD1 (6 bases). V was trimmed by 7 bases and J by 3 bases, leaving 18 bases between them. The germline V gene encodes CDR1 LNHDA and CDR2 SQIVND (reference sequence). The CDR3 sequence is 16 residues long. Together with reference TRBV19 and TRBJ2-2, the CDR3 gives the full variable domain: DGGITQSPKYLFRKEGQNVTLSCEQNLNHDAMYWYRQDPGQGLRLIYYSQIVNDFQKGDIAEGYSVSREKKESFPLTVTSAQKNPTAFYLCASTGQPGWDTGELFFGEGSRLTVL.

The chain is built from TRBV5-6 and TRBJ2-1, with unresolved D. The V end was cut by 1 base, the J end by 8 bases, with 19 bases between. The CDR3 contains 16 residues. Looked up from germline, CDR1 is SGHDT and CDR2 is YYEEEE. The CDR3 sequence is CASSLPLRTKNDEQFF. CDR3 DNA sequence: TGTGCCAGCAGCTTGCCCCTCAGAACAAAGAACGATGAGCAGTTCTTC.

The CDR3 DNA reads TGTGCCAGCTCACACCGACAGGGCGCTGGAAACACCATATATTTT. Its protein product is CASSHRQGAGNTIYF. This rearrangement joins TRBV18 to TRBJ1-3; 7 bases map to TRBD1. CDR1 is KGHSH and CDR2 is LQKENI in the germline V gene. The CDR3 loop spans 15 amino acids. V lost 4 bases to trimming and J lost 2 bases; unmatched junction nucleotides: 5.

This clone was detected only once. The chain has TRBV5-1 and TRBJ2-7; 8 nucleotides line up with TRBD2. CDR1 is SGHRS and CDR2 is YFSETQ in the germline V gene. CDR3 size: 15 residues. Losses at the gene ends were 2 bases for V and 2 bases for J; bases not matched to a gene: 6. CDR3 residues: CASSFSSGTPYEQYF. The CDR3, as DNA: TGCGCCAGCAGCTTCAGTAGCGGGACGCCCTACGAGCAGTACTTC.